This T cell receptor beta chain is drawn from a study of blood T cell repertoires in COVID-19. Study-level information: There were acute and convalescent COVID-19 samples, and they came from the United States, Italy and Spain. T cells, B-cell-depleted T cells, or PBMCs supplied cDNA or gDNA.

Germline trimming cut 0 bases from V and 4 bases from J; bases unmatched to any gene: 6. Germline V gives CDR1 SGHRS, CDR2 YFSETQ. The length of the CDR3 is 15 residues. Original methodology: Amplified reference gene primers provided the basis for estimating nucleated cell counts. Clones were sequenced by immunoSEQ multiplex PCR, and TCRdb holds only the in-frame ones, with some missing. The V and J calls and clone size come from that table; D and trimming were worked out from the DNA. The sample lists 180,000 or so clones; just over 85% were seen once. Sequencing used peripheral blood. The chain carries TRBV5-1 and TRBJ2-7; 8 nucleotides match TRBD1. This sequence originates from a man in his 60s with acute or convalescent COVID-19. CDR3 bases: TGCGCCAGCAGCTTGGCGGACAGGGAGATTTACGAGCAGTACTTC. It is translated as CASSLADREIYEQYF. The complete variable domain, with remaining parts taken from reference TRBV5-1 and TRBJ2-7, reads KAGVTQTPRYLIKTRGQQVTLSCSPISGHRSVSWYQQTPGQGLQFLFEYFSETQRNKGNFPGRFSGRQFSNSRSEMNVSTLELGDSALYLCASSLADREIYEQYFGPGTRLTVT.